The rows below give T cell receptor beta chains drawn from one sample of a study of shared clonotypes between healthy human individuals. TCRdb's table, derived via immunoSEQ multiplex PCR, lists solely in-frame clones and lacks some. The data show over 2 million clones, roughly 92% seen once. Source material: naive CD4+ T cells from PBMCs. The receptor source for this set is a man between 18 and 35 years old in good health. Some clones in this sample may be carry-over from other donors' samples. The CDR3 runs from the conserved cysteine through the conserved F or W. The D gene is left open where the match is weak. Only part of the rows carry a size: once, few, many, or a class if the clone is expanded.

d_gene,j_gene,abundance,v_gene,CDR3aa,CDR3nt
TRBD1,TRBJ1-4,-,TRBV7-9,CASSFRGLGEKLFF,TGTGCCAGCAGTTTCAGGGGGCTCGGAGAAAAACTGTTTTTT
-,TRBJ1-2,few,TRBV6-1,CASNLPLTLGYTF,TGTGCCAGCAACCTGCCCTTGACGCTGGGCTACACCTTC
-,TRBJ2-3,-,TRBV28,CASSLGRGDTQYF,TGTGCCAGCAGTTTGGGGCGAGGGGATACGCAGTATTTT
-,TRBJ2-1,-,TRBV6-5,CASRPTRAIYNEQFF,TGTGCCAGCAGGCCCACCCGGGCTATCTACAATGAGCAGTTCTTC
TRBD2,TRBJ2-1,-,TRBV30,CAWSIGLADYNEQFF,TGTGCCTGGAGTATTGGACTAGCGGACTACAATGAGCAGTTCTTC
-,TRBJ1-1,-,TRBV6-1,CASILGGFAFF,TGTGCCAGCATTCTGGGGGGGTTCGCTTTCTTT
TRBD1,TRBJ2-3,once,TRBV29-1,CSVGGGLTDTQYF,TGCAGCGTTGGAGGGGGCCTCACAGATACGCAGTATTTT
TRBD1,TRBJ1-2,-,TRBV19,CASRSNRQGPTYGYTF,TGTGCCAGTAGGTCCAACCGACAGGGACCGACCTATGGCTACACCTTC
-,TRBJ1-4,-,TRBV5-6,CASSPRGLGEKLFF,TGTGCCAGCAGCCCCAGGGGTTTGGGCGAAAAACTGTTTTTT
TRBD1,TRBJ1-3,-,TRBV5-1,CASSLTGGVSGNTIYF,TGCGCCAGCAGCTTGACAGGGGGCGTCTCTGGAAACACCATATATTTT
-,TRBJ1-3,few,TRBV19,CASSGAISGNTIYF,TGTGCCAGTTCGGGGGCCATCTCTGGAAACACCATATATTTT
TRBD2,TRBJ2-5,-,TRBV9,CASSDTSGRGETQYF,TGTGCCAGCAGCGACACTAGCGGGAGAGGAGAGACCCAGTACTTC
-,TRBJ1-1,-,TRBV19,CASSPPWGGTEAFF,TGTGCCAGTAGTCCCCCGTGGGGTGGCACTGAAGCTTTCTTT
-,TRBJ1-1,-,TRBV5-1,CASGRDLPGTEAFF,TGCGCCAGCGGTAGGGACTTGCCGGGGACTGAAGCTTTCTTT
-,TRBJ1-3,-,TRBV11-2,CASSSLLGNTIYF,TGTGCCAGCAGCTCGCTACTTGGAAACACCATATATTTT
-,TRBJ2-7,-,TRBV4-3,CASSDRSISGQPSPYEQYF,TGCGCCAGCAGCGACCGTTCTATCTCTGGACAGCCGAGCCCCTACGAGCAGTACTTC
-,TRBJ2-3,-,TRBV7-9,CASSLGTPLLADTQYF,TGTGCCAGCAGCTTAGGGACTCCTCTATTGGCCGATACGCAGTATTTT
-,TRBJ1-2,-,TRBV2,CASSEAGGINYGYTF,TGTGCCAGCAGTGAAGCCGGCGGTATTAACTATGGCTACACCTTC
TRBD1,TRBJ2-7,-,TRBV7-6,CASSPLEGTGPYEQYF,TGTGCCAGCAGCCCCCTAGAGGGGACAGGCCCTTACGAGCAGTACTTC
-,TRBJ2-1,-,TRBV28,CASSFYNEQFF,TGTGCCAGCAGTTTTTACAATGAGCAGTTCTTC
-,TRBJ2-5,-,TRBV28,CASSDQGAAETQYF,TGTGCCAGCAGTGACCAGGGAGCGGCGGAGACCCAGTACTTC
-,TRBJ2-1,-,TRBV18,CASSPNRPSHYNEQFF,TGTGCCAGCTCACCGAACAGACCGTCGCATTACAATGAGCAGTTCTTC
TRBD1,TRBJ1-2,-,TRBV5-1,CASSFDRDYGYTF,TGCGCCAGCAGCTTCGACAGGGATTATGGCTACACCTTC
TRBD2,TRBJ2-1,-,TRBV28,CASSPTSGPFSPTSYNEQFF,TGTGCCAGCAGTCCCACTAGCGGGCCGTTCTCCCCCACATCCTACAATGAGCAGTTCTTC
TRBD1,TRBJ1-4,-,TRBV2,CASSEGRTGWEKLFF,TGTGCCAGCAGTGAAGGCAGGACAGGGTGGGAAAAACTGTTTTTT
-,TRBJ2-7,-,TRBV19,CASSTGDEQYF,TGTGCCAGTAGTACAGGGGACGAGCAGTACTTC
-,TRBJ1-3,-,TRBV7-9,CASSPSKSGNTIYF,TGTGCCAGCAGCCCTTCGAAGTCTGGAAACACCATATATTTT
TRBD1,TRBJ2-7,-,TRBV28,CASSPGPGQGAQEQYF,TGTGCCAGCAGCCCAGGTCCAGGACAGGGGGCCCAGGAGCAGTACTTC
-,TRBJ1-2,-,TRBV27,CASRFPGILGGGYTF,TGTGCCAGCAGATTTCCAGGGATTTTGGGTGGGGGCTACACCTTC
-,TRBJ2-1,-,TRBV11-2,CASSQVSSSYNEQFF,TGTGCCAGCAGCCAGGTGTCTAGCTCCTACAATGAGCAGTTCTTC
TRBD1,TRBJ2-3,-,TRBV11-2,CASSSITGADTQYF,TGTGCCAGCAGCTCGATAACAGGGGCAGATACGCAGTATTTT
-,TRBJ1-1,few,TRBV18,CASSPNRNTEAFF,TGTGCCAGCTCACCTAACAGGAACACTGAAGCTTTCTTT
TRBD1,TRBJ2-7,-,TRBV5-1,CASSPGTVWTYEQYF,TGCGCCAGCAGCCCTGGGACAGTCTGGACCTACGAGCAGTACTTC
-,TRBJ2-1,once,TRBV7-9,CASSPSGSTYNEQFF,TGTGCCAGCAGCCCCTCCGGGAGCACCTACAATGAGCAGTTCTTC
-,TRBJ2-6,once,TRBV2,CASSDRGNGANVLTF,TGTGCCAGCAGTGACAGGGGAAATGGGGCCAACGTCCTGACTTTC